The T cell receptor (beta chain) described here comes from a study of T cells in Graves' hyperthyroidism and ophthalmopathy. Amplification targeted TCR beta CDR3 regions from RNA transcripts. With the HTBI primer set, the TCR CDR3 went through a first round of RT-PCR. TCRdb itself ran the multiplex PCR reads through MiXCR, one entry per CDR3 protein. Altogether a few hundred thousand distinct CDR3 sequences are present, 14% to 15% being singletons, with the ten largest covering approximately 32%. This clonotype appeared many times. The sequence came from a woman under 40 with Graves' hyperthyroidism. The sample consisted of blood.

This CDR3 is CASSTQGPTMRYNEQFF. DNA for the CDR3: TGTGCCAGCAGCACACAGGGCCCAACCATGAGGTACAATGAGCAGTTCTTC. The chain has TRBV7-9 and TRBJ2-1, with a weak D call TRBD1 (6 bases). Per the germline V gene, CDR1 is SEHNR and CDR2 is FQNEAQ (reference sequence). V lost 5 bases and J lost 4, with 21 bases in between. This CDR3 has 17 amino acids. Combining the CDR3 with reference TRBV7-9 and TRBJ2-1 gives the whole variable domain DTGVSQNPRHKITKRGQNVTFRCDPISEHNRLYWYRQTLGQGPEFLTYFQNEAQLEKSRLLSDRFSAERPKGSFSTLEIQRTEQGDSAMYLCASSTQGPTMRYNEQFFGPGTRLTVL.